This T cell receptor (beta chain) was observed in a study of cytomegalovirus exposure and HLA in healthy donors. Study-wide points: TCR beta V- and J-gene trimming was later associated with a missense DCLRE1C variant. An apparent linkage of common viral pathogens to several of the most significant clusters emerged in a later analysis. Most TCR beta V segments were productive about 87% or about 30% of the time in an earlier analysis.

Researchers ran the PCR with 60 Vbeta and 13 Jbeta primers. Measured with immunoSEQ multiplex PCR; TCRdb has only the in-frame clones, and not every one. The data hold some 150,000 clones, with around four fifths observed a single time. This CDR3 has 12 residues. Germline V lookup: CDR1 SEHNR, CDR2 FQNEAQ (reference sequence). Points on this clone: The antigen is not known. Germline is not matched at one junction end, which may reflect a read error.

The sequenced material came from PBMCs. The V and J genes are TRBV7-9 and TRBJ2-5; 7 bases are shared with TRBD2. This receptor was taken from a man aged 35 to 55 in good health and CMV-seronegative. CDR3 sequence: CSSAGLQETQYF. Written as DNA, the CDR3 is TGTTCCAGCGCGGGACTACAAGAGACCCAGTACTTC.